One sample yielded the 11 T cell receptor beta chains listed below, sequenced in a study of cytomegalovirus exposure and HLA in healthy donors. It was with 60 Vbeta and 13 Jbeta primers that the PCR ran. Some clones are missing from TCRdb's copy, which holds only in-frame ones; the method was immunoSEQ multiplex PCR. Among approximately 79,000 clones, more than 60% were seen once, and the ten largest hold about 5.5%. Sequenced: PBMCs. The source is a male donor in good health and CMV-seropositive.

The chain uses TRBV4-2 and TRBJ2-7; D is unclear. Trimming shortened V by 1 base and J by 6 bases, and 7 bases separated the two germline ends. The CDR3 extends over 12 amino acids. Germline loops: CDR1 LGHNA, CDR2 YNFKEQ. The CDR3 protein is CASSQGSLEQYF. The CDR3 DNA follows: TGTGCCAGCAGCCAAGGGAGCCTCGAGCAGTACTTC.

The V gene is TRBV5-8, the J gene TRBJ2-2, with a tentative D call TRBD2 (6 bases). Germline V lookup: CDR1 SGHTS, CDR2 YDEGEE. Deletions cut 7 bases from V and 3 bases from J, with 13 bases between. This CDR3 is 14 amino acids long. Here the CDR3 DNA reads TGTGCCAGCGTGTCACAGCGGGACACCGGGGAGCTGTTTTTT. Translation gives CASVSQRDTGELFF.

This chain uses TRBV5-1 with TRBJ2-2; D possibly corresponds to TRBD1 (6 bases). Looked up from germline, CDR1 is SGHRS and CDR2 is YFSETQ. This CDR3 has 15 residues. V gave up 0 bases and J gave up 0 bases, with 6 bases separating them. The CDR3 coding sequence is TGCGCCAGCAGCTTGGACAGGGCGAACACCGGGGAGCTGTTTTTT. Encoded protein: CASSLDRANTGELFF.

The chain combines TRBV7-2 with TRBJ2-2; tentative D call: TRBD2 (6 bases). The CDR3 consists of 15 residues. V was trimmed by 1 base and J by 4 bases, leaving 10 bases between them. CDR1 and CDR2 (germline): SGHTA, FQGNSA. CDR3 region: CASSLGGTVTGELFF. The CDR3 DNA reads TGTGCCAGCAGCTTAGGCGGGACCGTCACCGGGGAGCTGTTTTTT.

V usage is TRBV25-1 and J usage is TRBJ2-5; 7 bases map to TRBD1. V shed 6 bases, J shed 4 bases, and the junction held 8 bases outside the gene matches. The CDR3 is 14 residues long. Germline V gene lookup returns CDR1 MGHDK and CDR2 SYGVNS. CDR3 DNA sequence: TGTGCCAGCAGACCAACGACAGGGTCAGAGACCCAGTACTTC. This gives the protein CASRPTTGSETQYF.

V gene TRBV10-3 combines with J gene TRBJ2-2, with D possibly TRBD2 on 6 matching bases. The ends were cut back, 7 bases at V and 5 bases at J, with 14 bases in the middle. CDR3 size: 14 residues. CDR1 and CDR2 (germline): ENHRY, SYGVKD. CDR3 DNA: TGTGCCATCATGCGCGGGGCCGGGACCGGGGAGCTGTTTTTT. Translated: CAIMRGAGTGELFF.

About this clone: The sample holds other DNA sequences that translate to the same CDR3. This chain connects TRBV5-1 to TRBJ2-7; tentative D call: TRBD2 (5 bases). The germline CDR1 and CDR2 sequences are SGHRS and YFSETQ. The ends were cut back, 4 bases at V and 0 bases at J, with 8 bases in the middle. The CDR3 length is 13 residues. In DNA, the CDR3 is TGCGCCAGCAGCCCGGGGAGCTCCTACGAGCAGTACTTC. Protein: CASSPGSSYEQYF. Full variable domain (rest looked up from reference TRBV5-1 and TRBJ2-7): KAGVTQTPRYLIKTRGQQVTLSCSPISGHRSVSWYQQTPGQGLQFLFEYFSETQRNKGNFPGRFSGRQFSNSRSEMNVSTLELGDSALYLCASSPGSSYEQYFGPGTRLTVT.

The CDR3 DNA reads TGTGCCAGTAGTATCCCCGGGATGAACACTGAAGCTTTCTTT. Translation: CASSIPGMNTEAFF. The chain has TRBV19 and TRBJ1-1; D is uncertain. The ends were cut back, 3 bases at V and 0 bases at J, with 8 bases in the middle. The CDR3 contains 14 residues. The V gene's germline CDR1 is LNHDA and CDR2 SQIVND (reference sequence).

The CDR3 DNA follows: TGTGCCACCAGCAGAGGCCGGGACAGGGGGCAACACGAGCAGTACTTC. It is translated as CATSRGRDRGQHEQYF. The chain combines TRBV15 with TRBJ2-7; 12 bases line up with TRBD1. From germline, CDR1 is LNHNV and CDR2 YYDKDF (reference sequence). The CDR3 length is 16 residues. The trim removed 1 base at V and 5 bases at J, leaving 6 bases unmatched.

On this clone itself: One junction end does not reproduce the germline sequence, and a read error may be involved. The chain has TRBV18 and TRBJ2-7; 11 bases are shared with TRBD2. The germline gives CDR1 KGHSH, CDR2 LQKENI. This CDR3 is built from 15 residues. In nucleotides, the CDR3 is TGTGCCAGCTCACCTCGACTAGCGGGATCCTCCGAGCAGTACTTC. Its translation: CASSPRLAGSSEQYF.

The chain uses TRBV28 and TRBJ2-3, with TRBD2 identical over 9 bases. V was pared by 3 bases and J by 4 bases, with 2 bases of the junction left unmatched. Germline lookup yields CDR1 MDHEN and CDR2 SYDVKM. This CDR3 has 14 residues. CDR3 bases: TGTGCCAGCAGTTTGCGGGGGGGCCCAGATACGCAGTATTTT. This codes for CASSLRGGPDTQYF.